The 3 T cell receptor beta chains reported below all come from one sample, sequenced in a study of T cells in severe cutaneous drug reactions. Bulk and single-cell libraries used iRepertoire multiplex PCR with TCR subtype-specific primers. TCRdb re-called the multiplex PCR reads, yielding one record per CDR3 amino acid sequence without DNA. In all, the sample yields some 7,700 distinct CDR3 sequences. Carbamazepine had induced Stevens-Johnson syndrome or toxic epidermal necrolysis in the sequenced donors. The material sequenced was cells from a skin blister. The receptors were gathered from a human donor with a severe cutaneous adverse drug reaction.

This chain uses TRBV28 with TRBJ2-7; TCRdb selects TRBD1, and the lack of DNA leaves this call unchecked. The CDR3 spans 15 residues. Germline-derived CDR1 and CDR2 are MDHEN and SYDVKM. CDR3 residues: CASSLYRQGSYEQYF.

The chain has TRBV28 and TRBJ2-7. This CDR3 is built from 15 residues. Germline loops: CDR1 MDHEN, CDR2 SYDVKM. The CDR3 sequence is CASSYLETSSYEQYF.

The V gene is TRBV6-2 or TRBV6-3, the J gene TRBJ2-1; no DNA is available, so the TRBD1 call from TCRdb remains unchecked. The germline CDR1 and CDR2 sequences are MNHEY and SVGEGT. The CDR3 totals 13 residues. The CDR3 sequence: CASSRGQLNEQFF.